Below, one T cell receptor (beta chain) is given with its context. It differs at one base from a far larger clone, so likely a read error. The data are from a study of shared clonotypes between healthy human individuals. Original analysis: Quality scores were absent from the junction-only immunoSEQ sequences, so filtering differed. Data came from immunoSEQ multiplex PCR; TCRdb stores just in-frame clones and leaves some out. V, J and clone size are taken as reported in that table, and D and trimming were inferred from the DNA itself. This table has about half a million clones, about 85% appearing once. Germline V CDR1 and CDR2: MGHRA, YSYEKL. The CDR3 runs to 15 residues.

The clonotype was recovered from a middle-aged woman in good health. Some clones in this sample may be carry-over from other donors' samples. The rearrangement uses TRBV4-1 and TRBJ2-7; D is possibly TRBD1 or TRBD2 (5 bases each). The sample taken for sequencing was PBMCs. The CDR3 sequence is CASSQQGARSYVQYF. The CDR3 coding sequence is TGCGCCAGCAGCCAACAGGGAGCTCGCTCCTACGTGCAGTACTTC.